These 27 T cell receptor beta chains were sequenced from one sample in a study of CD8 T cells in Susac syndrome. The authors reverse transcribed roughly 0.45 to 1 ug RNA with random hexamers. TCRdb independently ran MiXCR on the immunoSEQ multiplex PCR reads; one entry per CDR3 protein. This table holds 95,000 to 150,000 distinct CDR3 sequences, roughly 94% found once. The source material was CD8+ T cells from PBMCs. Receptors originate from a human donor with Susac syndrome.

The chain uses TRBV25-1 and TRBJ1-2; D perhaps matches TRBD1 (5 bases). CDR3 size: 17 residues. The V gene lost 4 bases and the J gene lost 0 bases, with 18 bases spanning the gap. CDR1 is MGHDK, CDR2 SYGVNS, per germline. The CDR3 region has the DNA TGTGCCAGCAGTGGGGGCTCACGGGACGGCCCTAACTATGGCTACACCTTC. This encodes CASSGGSRDGPNYGYTF.

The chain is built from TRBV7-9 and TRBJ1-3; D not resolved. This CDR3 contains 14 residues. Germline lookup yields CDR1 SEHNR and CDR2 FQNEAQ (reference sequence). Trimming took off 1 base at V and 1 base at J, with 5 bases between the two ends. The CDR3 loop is CASSLERSGNTIYF. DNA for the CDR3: TGTGCCAGCAGCTTAGAGAGGTCTGGAAACACCATATATTTT.

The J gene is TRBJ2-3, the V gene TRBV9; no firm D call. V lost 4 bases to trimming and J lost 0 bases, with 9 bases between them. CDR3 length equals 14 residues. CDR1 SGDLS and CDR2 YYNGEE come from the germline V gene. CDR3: CASSSQLSTDTQYF. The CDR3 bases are TGTGCCAGCAGCTCCCAATTAAGCACAGATACGCAGTATTTT. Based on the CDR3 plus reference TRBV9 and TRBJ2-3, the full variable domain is DSGVTQTPKHLITATGQRVTLRCSPRSGDLSVYWYQQSLDQGLQFLIQYYNGEERAKGNILERFSAQQFPDLHSELNLSSLELGDSALYFCASSSQLSTDTQYFGPGTRLTVL.

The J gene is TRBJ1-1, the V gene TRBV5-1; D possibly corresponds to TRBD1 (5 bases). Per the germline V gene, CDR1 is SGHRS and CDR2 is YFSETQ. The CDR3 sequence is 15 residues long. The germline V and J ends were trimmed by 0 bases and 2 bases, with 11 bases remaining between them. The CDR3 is CASSLAEGRNTEAFF. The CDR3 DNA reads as TGCGCCAGCAGCTTGGCCGAGGGGAGAAACACTGAAGCTTTCTTT.

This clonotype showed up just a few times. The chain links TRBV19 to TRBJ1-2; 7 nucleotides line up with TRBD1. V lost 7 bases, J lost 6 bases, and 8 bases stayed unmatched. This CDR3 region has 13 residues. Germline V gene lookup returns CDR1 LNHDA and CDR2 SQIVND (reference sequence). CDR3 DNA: TGTGCCAGTACCCCCGGGACAGTGAATGGCTACACCTTC. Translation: CASTPGTVNGYTF.

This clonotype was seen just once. The CDR3 here is CASSHNERSGFDGETQYF. CDR3 nucleotide sequence: TGTGCCAGCAGCCACAACGAAAGATCGGGGTTCGATGGAGAGACCCAGTACTTC. The chain combines TRBV3-1 with TRBJ2-5; D is perhaps TRBD2 (5 bases). Deletions cut 3 bases from V and 4 bases from J, with 24 bases between. The germline CDR1 and CDR2 sequences are LGHDT and YNNKEL (reference sequence). The CDR3 has 18 amino acids.

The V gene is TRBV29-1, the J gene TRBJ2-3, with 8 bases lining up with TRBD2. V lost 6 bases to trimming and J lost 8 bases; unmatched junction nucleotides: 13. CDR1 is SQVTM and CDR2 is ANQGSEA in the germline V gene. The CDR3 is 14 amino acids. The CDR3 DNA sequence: TGCAGCGTGGGTACGGGCGGGGGGTCAACTACGCAGTATTTT. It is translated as CSVGTGGGSTTQYF.

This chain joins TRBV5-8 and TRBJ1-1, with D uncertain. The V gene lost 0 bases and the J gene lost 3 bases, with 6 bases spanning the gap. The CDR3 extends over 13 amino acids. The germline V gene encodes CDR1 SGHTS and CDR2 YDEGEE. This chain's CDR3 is CASSLADYTEAFF. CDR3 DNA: TGTGCCAGCAGCTTGGCGGATTACACTGAAGCTTTCTTT.

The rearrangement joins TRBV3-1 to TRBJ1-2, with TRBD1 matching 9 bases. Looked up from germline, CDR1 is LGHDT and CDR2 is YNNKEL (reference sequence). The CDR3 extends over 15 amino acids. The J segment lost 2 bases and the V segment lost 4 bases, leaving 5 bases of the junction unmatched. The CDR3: CASSPTGGLNYGYTF. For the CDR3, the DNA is TGTGCCAGCAGCCCGACAGGGGGATTGAACTATGGCTACACCTTC.

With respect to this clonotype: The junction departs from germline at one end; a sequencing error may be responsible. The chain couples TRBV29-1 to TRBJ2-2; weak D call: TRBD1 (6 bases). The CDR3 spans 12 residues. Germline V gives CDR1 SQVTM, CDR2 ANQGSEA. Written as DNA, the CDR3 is TGCAGCGCTGAAGGGGGCACCGGGGAGCTGTTTTTT. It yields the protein CSAEGGTGELFF.

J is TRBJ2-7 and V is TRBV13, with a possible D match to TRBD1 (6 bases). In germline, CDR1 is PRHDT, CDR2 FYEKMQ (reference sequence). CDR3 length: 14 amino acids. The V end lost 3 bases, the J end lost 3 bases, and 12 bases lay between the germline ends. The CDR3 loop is CASSLTGQNYEQYF. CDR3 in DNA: TGTGCCAGCAGCTTGACTGGACAGAACTACGAGCAGTACTTC.

CDR3 in amino acids: CASSLLGAGGNYGYTF. The DNA of the CDR3 is TGTGCCAGCAGCCTATTAGGGGCAGGGGGTAACTATGGCTACACCTTC. The chain has TRBV7-8 and TRBJ1-2, with 7 bases matching TRBD1. V dropped 5 bases and J dropped 1; count of bases not matched to a gene: 10. This CDR3 region has 16 residues. CDR1 and CDR2 (germline): SGHVS, FQNEAQ.

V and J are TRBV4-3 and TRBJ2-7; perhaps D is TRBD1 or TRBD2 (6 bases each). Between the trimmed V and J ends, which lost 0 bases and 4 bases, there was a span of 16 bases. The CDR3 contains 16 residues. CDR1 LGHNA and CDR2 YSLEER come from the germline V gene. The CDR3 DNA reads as TGCGCCAGCAGCCAAGATTACGGGGGCGATGGTTACGAGCAGTACTTC. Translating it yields CASSQDYGGDGYEQYF.

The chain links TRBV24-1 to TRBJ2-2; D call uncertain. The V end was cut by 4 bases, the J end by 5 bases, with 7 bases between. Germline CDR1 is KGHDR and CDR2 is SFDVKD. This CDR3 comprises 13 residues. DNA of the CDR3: TGTGCCACCAGTGACCCTACAACCGGGGAGCTGTTTTTT. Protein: CATSDPTTGELFF.

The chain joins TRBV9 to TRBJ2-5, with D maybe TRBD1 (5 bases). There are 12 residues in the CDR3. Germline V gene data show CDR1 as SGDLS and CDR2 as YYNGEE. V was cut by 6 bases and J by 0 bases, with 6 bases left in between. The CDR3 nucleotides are TGTGCCAGCAAGGGGTACCAAGAGACCCAGTACTTC. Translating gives CASKGYQETQYF.

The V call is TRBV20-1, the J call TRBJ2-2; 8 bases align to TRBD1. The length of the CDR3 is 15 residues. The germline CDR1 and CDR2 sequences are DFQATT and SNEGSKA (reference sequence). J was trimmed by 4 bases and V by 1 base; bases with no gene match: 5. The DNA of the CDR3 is TGCAGTGCTAGAGCCCCGACAGGGGTCACCGGGGAGCTGTTTTTT. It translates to CSARAPTGVTGELFF.

The CDR3: CASSGWTSGEETQYF. DNA of the CDR3: TGTGCCAGCAGTGGGTGGACTAGCGGGGAAGAGACCCAGTACTTC. The chain employs TRBV6-2 or TRBV6-3 and TRBJ2-5; 12 positions agree with TRBD2. The CDR3 is made up of 15 amino acids. V lost 5 bases to trimming and J lost 3 bases; unmatched junction nucleotides: 4. Germline V lookup: CDR1 MNHEY, CDR2 SVGEGT.

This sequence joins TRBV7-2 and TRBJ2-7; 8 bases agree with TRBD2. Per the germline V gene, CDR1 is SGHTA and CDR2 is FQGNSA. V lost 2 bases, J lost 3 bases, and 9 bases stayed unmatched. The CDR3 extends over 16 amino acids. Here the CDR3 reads CASSLIGVGRVYEQYF. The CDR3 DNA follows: TGTGCCAGCAGCTTAATAGGCGTCGGGAGGGTCTACGAGCAGTACTTC.

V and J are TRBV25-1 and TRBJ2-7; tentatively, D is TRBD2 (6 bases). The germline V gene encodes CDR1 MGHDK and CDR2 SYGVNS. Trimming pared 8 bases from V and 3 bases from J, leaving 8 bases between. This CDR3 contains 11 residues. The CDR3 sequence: CASGGVYEQYF. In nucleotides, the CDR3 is TGTGCCAGCGGCGGGGTCTACGAGCAGTACTTC.

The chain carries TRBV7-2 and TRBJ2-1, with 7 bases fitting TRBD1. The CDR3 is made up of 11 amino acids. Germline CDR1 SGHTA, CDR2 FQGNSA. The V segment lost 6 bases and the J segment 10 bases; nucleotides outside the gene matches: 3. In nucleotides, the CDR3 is TGTGCCAGCAGTTTCAGGGGGGAGCAGTTCTTC. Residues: CASSFRGEQFF. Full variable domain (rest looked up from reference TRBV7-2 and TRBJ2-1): GAGVSQSPSNKVTEKGKDVELRCDPISGHTALYWYRQSLGQGLEFLIYFQGNSAPDKSGLPSDRFSAERTGGSVSTLTIQRTQQEDSAVYLCASSFRGEQFFGPGTRLTVL.

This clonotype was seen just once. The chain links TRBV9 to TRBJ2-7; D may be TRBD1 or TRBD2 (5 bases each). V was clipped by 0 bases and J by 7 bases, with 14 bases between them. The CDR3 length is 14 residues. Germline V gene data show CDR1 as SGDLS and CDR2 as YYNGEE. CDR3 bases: TGTGCCAGCAGCGTAGGAGGGGCCCTGGGGGAGCAGTACTTC. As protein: CASSVGGALGEQYF.

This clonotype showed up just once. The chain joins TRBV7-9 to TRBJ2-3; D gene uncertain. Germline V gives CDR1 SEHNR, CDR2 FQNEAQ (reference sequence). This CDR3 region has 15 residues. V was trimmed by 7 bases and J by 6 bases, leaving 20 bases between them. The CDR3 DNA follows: TGTGCCAGCACCCGACCGGATCTTGGACCGGATACGCAGTATTTT. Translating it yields CASTRPDLGPDTQYF.

CDR3 residues: CAISETTGELFF. In DNA, the CDR3 is TGTGCCATCAGTGAAACTACCGGGGAGCTGTTTTTT. This sequence joins TRBV10-3 and TRBJ2-2, with D unresolved. V dropped 3 bases and J dropped 5 bases, with 4 bases sitting between them. CDR1 and CDR2 from the germline V gene are ENHRY and SYGVKD. The CDR3 covers 12 residues.

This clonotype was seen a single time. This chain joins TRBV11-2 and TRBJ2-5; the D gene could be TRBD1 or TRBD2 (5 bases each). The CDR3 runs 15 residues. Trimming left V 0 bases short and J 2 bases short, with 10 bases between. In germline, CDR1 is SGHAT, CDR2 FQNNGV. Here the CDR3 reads CASSLDAWGQETQYF. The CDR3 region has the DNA TGTGCCAGCAGCTTAGACGCGTGGGGGCAAGAGACCCAGTACTTC. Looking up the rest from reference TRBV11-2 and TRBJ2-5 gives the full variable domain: EAGVAQSPRYKIIEKRQSVAFWCNPISGHATLYWYQQILGQGPKLLIQFQNNGVVDDSQLPKDRFSAERLKGVDSTLKIQPAKLEDSAVYLCASSLDAWGQETQYFGPGTRLLVL.

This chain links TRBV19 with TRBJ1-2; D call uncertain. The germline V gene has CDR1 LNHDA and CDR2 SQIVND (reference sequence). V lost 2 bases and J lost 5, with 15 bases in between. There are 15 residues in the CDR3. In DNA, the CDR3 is TGTGCCAGTAGTATACAGTCCCCCGGTGGGTATGGCTACACCTTC. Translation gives CASSIQSPGGYGYTF.

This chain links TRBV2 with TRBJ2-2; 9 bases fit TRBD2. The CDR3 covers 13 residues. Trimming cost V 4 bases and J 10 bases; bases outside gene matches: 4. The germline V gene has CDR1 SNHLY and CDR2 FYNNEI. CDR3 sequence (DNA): TGTGCCAGCAGTGCGGTAGCGGGGGAGGAGCTGTTTTTT. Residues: CASSAVAGEELFF.

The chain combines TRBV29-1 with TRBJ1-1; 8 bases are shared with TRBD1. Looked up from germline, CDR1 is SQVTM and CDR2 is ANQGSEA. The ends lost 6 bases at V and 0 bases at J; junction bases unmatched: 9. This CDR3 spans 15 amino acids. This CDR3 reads CSVGTGGGMNTEAFF. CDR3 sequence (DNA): TGCAGCGTCGGGACAGGAGGGGGCATGAACACTGAAGCTTTCTTT.